This T cell receptor (beta chain) emerged from a study of shared clonotypes between healthy human individuals. TCRdb's table, derived via immunoSEQ multiplex PCR, lists solely in-frame clones and lacks some. The sample records about 2.4 million clones, 80% to 95% being singletons. Trimming removed 5 bases from V and 6 bases from J, with 21 bases in between. Germline V CDR1 and CDR2: SGHAT, FQNNGV. This CDR3 region has 16 residues. The receptor comes from a man in his late teens or twenties in good health. Some clones in this sample may be carry-over from other donors' samples. V and J are TRBV11-2 and TRBJ2-3; D perhaps matches TRBD2 (5 bases). What was sequenced was naive CD4+ T cells from PBMCs. Described subset: CD45RA+ positively selected. CDR3 residues: CASSKDPQRKTDTQYF. DNA for the CDR3: TGTGCCAGCAGCAAAGATCCCCAGCGGAAGACGGATACGCAGTATTTT.